The T cell receptor (beta chain) under discussion was sequenced for a study of T cell repertoires and HLA-DP antigens. About the research overall: Alloreactive CD4+ T cells targeted HLA-DP on transduced HeLa.

The protocol was immunoSEQ multiplex PCR, while the TCRdb copy is restricted to in-frame clones and leaves out a portion. The sample lists approximately 110,000 clones; 80% to 95% were seen once. With respect to this clone: Its antigen is as yet unknown.

Negative selection yielded untouched CD4+ T cells of average about 98% purity. The germline CDR1 and CDR2 sequences are LNHDA and SQIVND (reference sequence). The CDR3 spans 12 residues. V gave up 4 bases and J gave up 8 bases, with 8 bases separating them. The genes are TRBV19 and TRBJ1-4, with unresolved D. Sequencing was carried out using CD4+ T cells from PBMCs. This clonotype originated in a woman younger than 30 in good health and CMV-seronegative. The CDR3 protein is CASSTRTEKLFF. The CDR3 nucleotides are TGTGCCAGTAGTACCCGTACCGAAAAACTGTTTTTT.